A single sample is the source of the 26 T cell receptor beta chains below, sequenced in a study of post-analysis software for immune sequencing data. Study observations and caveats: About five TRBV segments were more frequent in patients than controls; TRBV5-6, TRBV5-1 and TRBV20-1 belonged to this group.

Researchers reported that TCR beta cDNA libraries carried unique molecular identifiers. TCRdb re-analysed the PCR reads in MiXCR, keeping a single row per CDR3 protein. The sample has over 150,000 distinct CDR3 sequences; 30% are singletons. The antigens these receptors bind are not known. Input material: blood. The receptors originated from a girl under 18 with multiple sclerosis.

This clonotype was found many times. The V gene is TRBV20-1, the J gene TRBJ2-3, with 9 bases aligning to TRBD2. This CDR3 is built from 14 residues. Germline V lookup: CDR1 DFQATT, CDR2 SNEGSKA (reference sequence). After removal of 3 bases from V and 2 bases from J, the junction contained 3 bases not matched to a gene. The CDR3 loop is CSASLAGVTDTQYF. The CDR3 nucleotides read TGCAGTGCTAGCTTAGCGGGAGTCACAGATACGCAGTATTTT.

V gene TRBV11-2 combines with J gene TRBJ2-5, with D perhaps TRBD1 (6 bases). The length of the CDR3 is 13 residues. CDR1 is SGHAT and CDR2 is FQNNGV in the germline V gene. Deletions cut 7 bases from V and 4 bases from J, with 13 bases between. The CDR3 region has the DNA TGTGCCAGCAACTCGCTCAGGGGAGAGACCCAGTACTTC. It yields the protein CASNSLRGETQYF.

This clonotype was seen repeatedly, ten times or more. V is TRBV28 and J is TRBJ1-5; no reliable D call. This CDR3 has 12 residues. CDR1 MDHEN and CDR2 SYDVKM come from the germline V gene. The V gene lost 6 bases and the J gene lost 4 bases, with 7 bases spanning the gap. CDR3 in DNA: TGTGCCAGCAGAAGTTATAATCAGCCCCAGCATTTT. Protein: CASRSYNQPQHF.

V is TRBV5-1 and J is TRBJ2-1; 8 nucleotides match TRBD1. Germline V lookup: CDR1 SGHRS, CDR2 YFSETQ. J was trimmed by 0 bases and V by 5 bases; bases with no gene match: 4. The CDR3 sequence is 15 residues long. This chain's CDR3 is CASSYRGSSYNEQFF. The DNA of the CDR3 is TGCGCCAGCAGTTACAGGGGGAGCTCCTACAATGAGCAGTTCTTC.

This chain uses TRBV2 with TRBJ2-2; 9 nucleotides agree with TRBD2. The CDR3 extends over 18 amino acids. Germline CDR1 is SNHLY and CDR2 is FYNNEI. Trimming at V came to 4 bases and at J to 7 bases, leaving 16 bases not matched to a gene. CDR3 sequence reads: CASSGGLMGSGRVGELFF. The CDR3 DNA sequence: TGTGCCAGCAGTGGTGGGCTGATGGGTAGCGGGAGAGTCGGGGAGCTGTTTTTT.

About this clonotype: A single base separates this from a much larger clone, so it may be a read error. CDR3 coding DNA: TGTACCAGCAGCTTAAGAGGACAGGGCGCGTACAATGAGCAGTTCTTC. This sequence encodes CTSSLRGQGAYNEQFF. The rearrangement uses TRBV7-3 and TRBJ2-1; 8 positions agree with TRBD1. The CDR3 runs to 16 residues. In germline, CDR1 is SGHTA, CDR2 FQGTGA. Full variable domain (missing parts from reference TRBV7-3 and TRBJ2-1): GAGVSQTPSNKVTEKGKYVELRCDPISGHTALYWYRQSLGQGPEFLIYFQGTGAADDSGLPNDRFFAVRPEGSVSTLKIQRTERGDSAVYLCTSSLRGQGAYNEQFFGPGTRLTVL.

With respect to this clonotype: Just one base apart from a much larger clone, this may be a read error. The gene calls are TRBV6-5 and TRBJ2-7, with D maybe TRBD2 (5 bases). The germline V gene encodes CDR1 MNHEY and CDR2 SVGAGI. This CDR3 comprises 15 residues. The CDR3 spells CTSSYSPQREYEQYF. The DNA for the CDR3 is TGTACCAGCAGTTACTCGCCACAGAGGGAATACGAGCAGTACTTC.

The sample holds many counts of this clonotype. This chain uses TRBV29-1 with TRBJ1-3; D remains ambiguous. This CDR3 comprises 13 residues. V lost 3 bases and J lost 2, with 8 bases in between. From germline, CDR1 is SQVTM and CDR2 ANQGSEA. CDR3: CSVEKDTGNTIYF. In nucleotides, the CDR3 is TGCAGCGTTGAGAAAGACACTGGAAACACCATATATTTT.

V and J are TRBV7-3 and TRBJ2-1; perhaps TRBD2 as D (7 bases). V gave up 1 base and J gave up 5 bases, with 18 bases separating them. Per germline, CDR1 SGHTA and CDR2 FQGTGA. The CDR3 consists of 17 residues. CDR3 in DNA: TGTGCCAGCAGCTTAAGAGGGTGGGAGGGACACCACAATGAGCAGTTCTTC. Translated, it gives CASSLRGWEGHHNEQFF.

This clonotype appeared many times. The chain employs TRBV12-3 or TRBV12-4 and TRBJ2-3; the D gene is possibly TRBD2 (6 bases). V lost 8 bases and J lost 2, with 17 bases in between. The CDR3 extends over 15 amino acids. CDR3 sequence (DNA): TGTGCCAGCCAACGGAGGGGTATCGACACAGATACGCAGTATTTT. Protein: CASQRRGIDTDTQYF.

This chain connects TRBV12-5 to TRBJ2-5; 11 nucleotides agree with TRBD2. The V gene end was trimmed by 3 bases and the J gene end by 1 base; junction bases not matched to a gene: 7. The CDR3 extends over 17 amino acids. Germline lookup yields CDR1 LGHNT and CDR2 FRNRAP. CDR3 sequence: CASGFVRLAGTQETQYF. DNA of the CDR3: TGTGCTAGTGGTTTTGTCCGACTAGCGGGGACCCAAGAGACCCAGTACTTC. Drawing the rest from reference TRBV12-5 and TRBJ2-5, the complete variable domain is DARVTQTPRHKVTEMGQEVTMRCQPILGHNTVFWYRQTMMQGLELLAYFRNRAPLDDSGMPKDRFSAEMPDATLATLKIQPSEPRDSAVYFCASGFVRLAGTQETQYFGPGTRLLVL.

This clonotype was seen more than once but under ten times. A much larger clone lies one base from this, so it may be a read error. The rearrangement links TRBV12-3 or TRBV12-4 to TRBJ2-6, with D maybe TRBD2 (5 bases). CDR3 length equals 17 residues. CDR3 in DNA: TGTGCCTGCAGTCACAAGGAGGACCCCACCGGGGCCAACGTCCTGACTTTC. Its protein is CACSHKEDPTGANVLTF.

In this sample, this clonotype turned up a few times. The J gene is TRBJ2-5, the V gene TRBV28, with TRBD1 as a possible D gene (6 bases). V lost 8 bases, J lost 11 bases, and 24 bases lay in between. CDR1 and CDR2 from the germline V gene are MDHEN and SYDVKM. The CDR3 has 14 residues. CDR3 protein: CASLRQGKRNEQYF. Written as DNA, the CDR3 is TGTGCCAGCCTGAGGCAGGGGAAGAGGAATGAGCAGTACTTC.

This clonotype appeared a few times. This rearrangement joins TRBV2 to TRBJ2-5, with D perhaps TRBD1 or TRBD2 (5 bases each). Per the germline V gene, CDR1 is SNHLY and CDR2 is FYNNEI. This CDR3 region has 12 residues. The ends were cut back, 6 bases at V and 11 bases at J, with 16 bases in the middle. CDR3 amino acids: CASSVGQREQYF. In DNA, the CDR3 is TGTGCCAGCAGCGTCGGACAAAGGGAGCAGTACTTC.

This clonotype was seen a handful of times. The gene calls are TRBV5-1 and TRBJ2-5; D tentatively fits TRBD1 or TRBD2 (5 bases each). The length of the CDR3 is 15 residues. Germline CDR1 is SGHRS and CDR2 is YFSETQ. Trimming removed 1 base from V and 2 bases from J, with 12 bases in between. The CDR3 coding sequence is TGCGCCAGCAGCTTGCCCGACTGGGGGCAAGAGACCCAGTACTTC. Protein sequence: CASSLPDWGQETQYF.

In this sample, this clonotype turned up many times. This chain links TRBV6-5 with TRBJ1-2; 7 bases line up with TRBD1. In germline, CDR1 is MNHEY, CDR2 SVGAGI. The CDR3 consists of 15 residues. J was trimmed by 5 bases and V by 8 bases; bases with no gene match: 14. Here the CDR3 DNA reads TGTGCCAGCTGTAGGGACAGCAGCTCCGTTTATGGCTACACCTTC. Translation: CASCRDSSSVYGYTF.

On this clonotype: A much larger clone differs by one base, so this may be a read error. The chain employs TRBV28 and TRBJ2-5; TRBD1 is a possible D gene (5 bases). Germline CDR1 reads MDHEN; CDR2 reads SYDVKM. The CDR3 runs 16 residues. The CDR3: CANSSPGPGGLETQYF. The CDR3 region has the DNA TGTGCCAACAGTTCCCCAGGGCCAGGCGGCTTGGAGACCCAGTACTTC. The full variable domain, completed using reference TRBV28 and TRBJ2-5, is DVKVTQSSRYLVKRTGEKVFLECVQDMDHENMFWYRQDPGLGLRLIYFSYDVKMKEKGDIPEGYSVSREKKERFSLILESASTNQTSMYLCANSSPGPGGLETQYFGPGTRLLVL.

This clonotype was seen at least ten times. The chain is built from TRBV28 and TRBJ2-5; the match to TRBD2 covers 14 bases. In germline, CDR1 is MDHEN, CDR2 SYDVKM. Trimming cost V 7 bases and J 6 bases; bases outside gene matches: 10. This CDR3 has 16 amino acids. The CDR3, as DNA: TGTGCCAGCACCCCGGTCGGGACTAGCGGGAGAAAGACCCAGTACTTC. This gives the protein CASTPVGTSGRKTQYF.

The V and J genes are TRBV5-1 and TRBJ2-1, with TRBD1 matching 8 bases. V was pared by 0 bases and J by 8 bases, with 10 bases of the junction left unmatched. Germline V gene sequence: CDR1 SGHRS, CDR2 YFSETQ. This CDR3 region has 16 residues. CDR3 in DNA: TGCGCCAGCAGCTTGGCCCGGACAGGGTCTGTGGATGAGCAGTTCTTC. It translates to CASSLARTGSVDEQFF. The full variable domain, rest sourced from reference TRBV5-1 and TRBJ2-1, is KAGVTQTPRYLIKTRGQQVTLSCSPISGHRSVSWYQQTPGQGLQFLFEYFSETQRNKGNFPGRFSGRQFSNSRSEMNVSTLELGDSALYLCASSLARTGSVDEQFFGPGTRLTVL.

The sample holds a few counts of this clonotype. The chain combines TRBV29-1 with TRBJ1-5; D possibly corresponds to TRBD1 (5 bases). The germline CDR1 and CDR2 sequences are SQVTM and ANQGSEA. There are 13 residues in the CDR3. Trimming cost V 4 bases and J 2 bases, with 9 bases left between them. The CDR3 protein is CSVVQGGNQPQHF. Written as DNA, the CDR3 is TGCAGCGTTGTTCAGGGCGGCAATCAGCCCCAGCATTTT.

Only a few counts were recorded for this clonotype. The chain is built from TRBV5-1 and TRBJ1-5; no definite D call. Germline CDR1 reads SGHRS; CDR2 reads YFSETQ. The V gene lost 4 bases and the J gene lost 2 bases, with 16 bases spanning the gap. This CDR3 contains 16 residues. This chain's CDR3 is CASSPGSLLGNQPQHF. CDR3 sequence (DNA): TGCGCCAGCAGCCCGGGTTCCCTACTCGGCAATCAGCCCCAGCATTTT.

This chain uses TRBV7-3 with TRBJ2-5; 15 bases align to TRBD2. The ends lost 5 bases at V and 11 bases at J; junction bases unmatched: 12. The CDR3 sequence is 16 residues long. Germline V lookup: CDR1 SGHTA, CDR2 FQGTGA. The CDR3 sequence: CASSPRGLAGGNEQYF. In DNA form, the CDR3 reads TGTGCCAGCAGCCCACGGGGACTAGCGGGGGGCAATGAGCAGTACTTC.

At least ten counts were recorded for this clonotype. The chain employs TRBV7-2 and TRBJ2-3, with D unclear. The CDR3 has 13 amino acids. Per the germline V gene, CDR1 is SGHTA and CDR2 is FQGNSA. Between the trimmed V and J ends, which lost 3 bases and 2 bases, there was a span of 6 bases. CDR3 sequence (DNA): TGTGCCAGCAGCTTGAAGATCACAGATACGCAGTATTTT. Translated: CASSLKITDTQYF.

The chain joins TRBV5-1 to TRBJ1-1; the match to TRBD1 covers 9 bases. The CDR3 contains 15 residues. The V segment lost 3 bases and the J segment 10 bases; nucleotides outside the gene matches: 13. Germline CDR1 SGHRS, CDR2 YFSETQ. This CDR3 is CASSSLDRGRVGAFF. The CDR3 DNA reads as TGCGCCAGCAGCTCGCTGGACAGGGGACGCGTTGGAGCTTTCTTT.

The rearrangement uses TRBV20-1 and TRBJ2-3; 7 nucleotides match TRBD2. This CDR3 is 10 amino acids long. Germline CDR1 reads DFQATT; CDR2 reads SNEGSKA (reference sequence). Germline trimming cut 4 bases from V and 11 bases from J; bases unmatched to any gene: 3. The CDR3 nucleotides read TGCAGTGCTAAAAGCGGGGAGCAGTATTTT. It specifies CSAKSGEQYF.

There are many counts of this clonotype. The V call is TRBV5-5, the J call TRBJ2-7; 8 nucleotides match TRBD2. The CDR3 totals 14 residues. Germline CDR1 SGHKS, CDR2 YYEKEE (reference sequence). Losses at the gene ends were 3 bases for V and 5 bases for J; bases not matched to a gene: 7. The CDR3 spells CASSWRTGGDEQYF. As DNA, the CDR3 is TGTGCCAGCAGCTGGCGGACCGGGGGGGACGAGCAGTACTTC.